A selection of T cell receptor beta chains follows, all from one sample in a study of CD8+ T cells in alopecia areata. Here immunoSEQ multiplex PCR was the method, and the copy in TCRdb shows in-frame clones only, minus some. Of 150,000 to 200,000 clones listed, roughly 60% are singletons. Here the sequenced sample was CD4+ T cells sorted from blood, taken between weeks 55 and 65, from a patient treated with tofacitinib. All receptors derive from a human donor with alopecia areata. The CDR3 runs from the conserved cysteine through the conserved F or W. D genes are given only for firm matches. Clone size appears in some rows only: once, few, many, or a class for an expanded clone.

NA NA TRBJ1-1 TRBV25-1 CASSEFKKGAFF TGTGCCAGCAGTGAATTTAAGAAGGGGGCTTTCTTT
NA NA TRBJ2-7 TRBV2 CASGGPEGDEQYF TGTGCCAGCGGGGGGCCCGAGGGGGACGAGCAGTACTTC
TRBD1 NA TRBJ1-1 TRBV5-1 CASSRRTGGGLEAFF TGCGCCAGCAGCCGACGGACAGGGGGAGGGCTTGAAGCTTTCTTT
TRBD1 many TRBJ1-2 TRBV7-9 CASSRGQALNGYTF TGTGCCAGCAGCAGGGGACAGGCCTTGAATGGCTACACCTTC
NA NA TRBJ1-6 TRBV28 CASSYRQNNSPLHF TGTGCCAGCAGTTACCGACAGAATAATTCACCCCTCCACTTT
NA NA TRBJ2-7 TRBV15 CATSREGLGQYF TGTGCCACCAGCAGAGAGGGCCTGGGGCAGTACTTC
NA few TRBJ1-6 TRBV4-1 CASSQSQVGNSPLHF TGCGCCAGCAGCCAGAGTCAGGTTGGAAACTCACCCCTCCACTTT
NA NA TRBJ2-7 TRBV18 CASSPRGDPSYEQYF TGTGCCAGCTCACCACGGGGGGACCCCTCCTACGAGCAGTACTTC
NA NA TRBJ1-6 TRBV30 CAWRTAGSYNSPLHF TGTGCCTGGAGGACGGCAGGGTCCTATAATTCACCCCTCCACTTT
TRBD1 few TRBJ1-6 TRBV28 CASSPRTGTRNSPLHF TGTGCCAGCAGTCCCCGGACAGGTACACGTAATTCACCCCTCCACTTT
TRBD1 NA TRBJ1-2 TRBV5-6 CASSFGDRGHGYTF TGTGCCAGCAGCTTTGGGGACAGGGGTCATGGCTACACCTTC
NA NA TRBJ1-2 TRBV29-1 CSVAGQVYGYTF TGCAGCGTGGCCGGTCAGGTCTATGGCTACACCTTC
NA NA TRBJ1-2 TRBV29-1 CSVRVDRSAYTF TGCAGCGTCCGCGTCGACAGGTCGGCCTACACCTTC
NA few TRBJ2-7 TRBV18 CASSPTGASEQYF TGTGCCAGCTCACCGACGGGGGCCTCCGAGCAGTACTTC
TRBD1 NA TRBJ2-2 TRBV5-1 CASSWRTGSTGELFF TGCGCCAGCAGCTGGAGGACAGGGAGTACCGGGGAGCTGTTTTTT
NA NA TRBJ2-7 TRBV2 CASSVGFDYEQYF TGTGCCAGCAGTGTCGGTTTTGACTACGAGCAGTACTTC
TRBD1 NA TRBJ2-7 TRBV7-2 CASSFKGTGWTYEQYF TGTGCCAGCAGCTTTAAAGGGACAGGGTGGACCTACGAGCAGTACTTC
NA NA TRBJ2-1 TRBV5-6 CASSIRVVEQFF TGTGCCAGCAGCATCCGGGTCGTAGAGCAGTTCTTC
NA few TRBJ2-7 TRBV7-2 CASSKPSYEQYF TGTGCCAGCAGCAAACCTTCCTACGAGCAGTACTTC
NA few TRBJ2-3 TRBV5-1 CASSGESGASTQYF TGCGCCAGCAGCGGAGAAAGTGGGGCCTCAACGCAGTATTTT
NA few TRBJ1-4 TRBV15 CATSRDPVGAGLGEKLFF TGTGCCACCAGCAGAGACCCCGTCGGGGCAGGTCTTGGAGAAAAACTGTTTTTT
NA few TRBJ2-3 TRBV29-1 CSVTGQGTDTQYF TGCAGCGTCACCGGGCAGGGCACAGATACGCAGTATTTT
TRBD1 NA TRBJ1-2 TRBV30 CARLTGDGYTF TGTGCCCGCCTGACAGGGGATGGCTACACCTTC
NA once TRBJ2-1 TRBV30 CAWSRGGTHNEQFF TGTGCCTGGAGTAGGGGCGGGACGCACAATGAGCAGTTCTTC
NA NA TRBJ1-1 TRBV15 CATSRERWGNTEAFF TGTGCCACCAGCAGAGAGCGGTGGGGGAACACTGAAGCTTTCTTT
NA NA TRBJ1-1 TRBV29-1 CSVAIRTEAFF TGCAGCGTTGCCATCCGCACTGAAGCTTTCTTT
NA few TRBJ1-3 TRBV29-1 CSVVGQDSGNTIYF TGCAGCGTTGTAGGGCAGGACTCTGGAAACACCATATATTTT
TRBD1 NA TRBJ1-1 TRBV5-1 CASSSQGGKSGTEAFF TGCGCCAGCAGCTCACAGGGGGGAAAAAGTGGGACTGAAGCTTTCTTT
TRBD2 few TRBJ2-3 TRBV29-1 CSAGTTLKDTQYF TGCAGCGCTGGGACTACCCTTAAGGATACGCAGTATTTT
NA NA TRBJ2-1 TRBV6-5 CASSYSIAIPFNGQFF TGTGCCAGCAGTTACTCGATCGCCATTCCGTTTAATGGGCAGTTCTTC
TRBD1 few TRBJ1-2 TRBV7-2 CASSPSGTGTYGYTF TGTGCCAGCAGCCCTAGCGGGACAGGGACTTATGGCTACACCTTC
TRBD1 NA TRBJ2-1 TRBV27 CASSGGRGGTGDGEQFF TGTGCCAGCAGTGGGGGGAGGGGAGGGACAGGGGATGGTGAGCAGTTCTTC